One sample yielded the 19 T cell receptor beta chains listed below, sequenced in a study of OX40 agonist ivuxolimab in advanced cancers. This table comes from immunoSEQ multiplex PCR, and its TCRdb copy is limited to in-frame clones, with some not included. The sample lists tens of thousands of clones, more than 75% occurring once. The sample here was CD4+ or CD8+ T cells sorted from blood, taken in a trial of the OX40 agonist ivuxolimab. These receptors were collected from an adult with an advanced solid tumor such as melanoma, head and neck, liver or kidney cancer.

The chain links TRBV5-4 to TRBJ2-7, with 14 bases lining up with TRBD2. The CDR3 has 20 residues. V was pared by 3 bases and J by 0 bases, with 14 bases of the junction left unmatched. Per the germline V gene, CDR1 is SGHNT and CDR2 is YYREEE (reference sequence). The CDR3 DNA follows: TGTGCCAGCAGCTCGCACCTAAGGACTAGCGGGAGGTCCCTCTCCTACGAGCAGTACTTC. Its protein is CASSSHLRTSGRSLSYEQYF.

The chain couples TRBV18 to TRBJ2-6; TRBD2 agrees at 7 bases. The V gene end was trimmed by 6 bases and the J gene end by 0 bases; junction bases not matched to a gene: 8. The CDR3 totals 17 residues. Germline V gives CDR1 KGHSH, CDR2 LQKENI. This CDR3 is CASSSREGSSGANVLTF. CDR3 nucleotide sequence: TGTGCCAGCTCGTCCAGGGAGGGGAGCTCTGGGGCCAACGTCCTGACTTTC.

The chain uses TRBV21-1 and TRBJ1-4; TRBD1, the table's D call, was not compared with the DNA. TRBV21-1 is a known pseudogene. This CDR3 comprises 19 residues. The CDR3 DNA reads TGTGCCAGCAGCGTGCCCGGGACAGGGGGCGGCGGCATTAATGAAAAACTGTTTTTT. Translated: CASSVPGTGGGGINEKLFF.

As to this clone: At one of its ends the junction is not consistent with the germline gene, which may arise from a read error. V usage is TRBV19 and J usage is TRBJ2-1; the D call may be TRBD1 or TRBD2 (5 bases each). The CDR3 spans 14 residues. Looked up from germline, CDR1 is LNHDA and CDR2 is SQIVND (reference sequence). The CDR3 reads CASSVDGDGTWQFF. As DNA, the CDR3 is TGTGCCAGTAGTGTAGATGGGGACGGAACTTGGCAGTTCTTC. Drawing the rest from reference TRBV19 and TRBJ2-1, the complete variable domain is DGGITQSPKYLFRKEGQNVTLSCEQNLNHDAMYWYRQDPGQGLRLIYYSQIVNDFQKGDIAEGYSVSREKKESFPLTVTSAQKNPTAFYLCASSVDGDGTWQFFGPGTRLTVL.

The chain joins TRBV2 to TRBJ2-2, with D possibly being TRBD2 (6 bases). V was clipped by 1 base and J by 2 bases, with 11 bases between them. The CDR3 loop spans 16 amino acids. CDR1 and CDR2 (germline): SNHLY, FYNNEI. The CDR3 is CASSEGLALNTGELFF. Written as DNA, the CDR3 is TGTGCCAGCAGTGAAGGGCTAGCGCTTAACACCGGGGAGCTGTTTTTT.

This clone was detected once. This CDR3 is CASSGTDSGANVLTF. CDR3 bases: TGTGCCAGCAGTGGGACTGACTCTGGGGCCAACGTCCTGACTTTC. This chain uses TRBV28 with TRBJ2-6, with D possibly TRBD2 on 6 matching bases. Trimming removed 5 bases at V and 0 bases at J, with 8 bases between. Germline values: CDR1 MDHEN, CDR2 SYDVKM. The CDR3 is 15 amino acids.

This chain uses TRBV27 with TRBJ1-5; TRBD1 is a possible D gene (5 bases). Germline values: CDR1 MNHEY, CDR2 SMNVEV (reference sequence). Trimming stripped 5 bases from V and 2 bases from J, with 13 bases between. This CDR3 has 15 amino acids. CDR3 bases: TGTGCCAGCAGTACGATCCGGGACGGCAATCAGCCCCAGCATTTT. Its translation is CASSTIRDGNQPQHF.

The chain combines TRBV15 with TRBJ1-4; perhaps TRBD1 as D (5 bases). Germline CDR1 is LNHNV and CDR2 is YYDKDF (reference sequence). V shed 3 bases and J shed 8 bases, with 13 bases lying between them. The CDR3 runs 14 residues. The CDR3 DNA reads as TGTGCCACCAGCAGGAGGCAGGGAAAGGAAAAACTGTTTTTT. Residues: CATSRRQGKEKLFF.

V and J are TRBV12-5 and TRBJ2-5; D could derive from TRBD1 or TRBD2 (5 bases each). CDR1 and CDR2 from the germline V gene are LGHNT and FRNRAP. The CDR3 sequence is 13 residues long. Trimming removed 5 bases from V and 0 bases from J, with 7 bases in between. The CDR3, as DNA: TGTGCTAGTGGTGAGGGGTACCAAGAGACCCAGTACTTC. Its protein product is CASGEGYQETQYF.

V gene TRBV18 combines with J gene TRBJ2-7; 9 bases align to TRBD1. V gave up 1 base and J gave up 6 bases; unmatched junction bases: 7. The CDR3 totals 15 residues. The germline CDR1 and CDR2 sequences are KGHSH and LQKENI. CDR3 bases: TGTGCCAGCTCACCACGTCAGACAGGGGGAGCCGAGCAGTACTTC. Amino acids: CASSPRQTGGAEQYF.

The chain couples TRBV29-1 to TRBJ2-1; the D is unclear. CDR1 is SQVTM and CDR2 is ANQGSEA in the germline V gene. The CDR3 runs to 16 residues. The V gene lost 7 bases and the J gene lost 0 bases, with 19 bases spanning the gap. The CDR3 spells CSAPKLGTNSYNEQFF. CDR3 nucleotide sequence: TGCAGCGCCCCTAAATTGGGAACAAACTCCTACAATGAGCAGTTCTTC.

The chain uses TRBV18 and TRBJ1-5; D is ambiguous. Trimming pared 5 bases from V and 0 bases from J, leaving 11 bases between. Germline CDR1 and CDR2: KGHSH and LQKENI. The CDR3 covers 15 residues. CDR3 region: CASSSAVYSNQPQHF. CDR3 DNA: TGTGCCAGCTCATCGGCAGTCTATAGCAATCAGCCCCAGCATTTT. Full variable domain (missing parts from reference TRBV18 and TRBJ1-5): NAGVMQNPRHLVRRRGQEARLRCSPMKGHSHVYWYRQLPEEGLKFMVYLQKENIIDESGMPKERFSAEFPKEGPSILRIQQVVRGDSAAYFCASSSAVYSNQPQHFGDGTRLSIL.

The chain combines TRBV9 with TRBJ2-3; the D is unclear. This CDR3 region has 14 residues. Germline lookup yields CDR1 SGDLS and CDR2 YYNGEE. Trimming cost V 3 bases and J 0 bases, with 8 bases left between them. The CDR3 here is CASSGEVSTDTQYF. CDR3 nucleotides: TGTGCCAGCAGCGGCGAGGTTAGCACAGATACGCAGTATTTT.

The chain joins TRBV11-2 to TRBJ1-1; 8 bases match TRBD1. The CDR3 consists of 13 residues. Germline values: CDR1 SGHAT, CDR2 FQNNGV. V dropped 3 bases and J dropped 5; count of bases not matched to a gene: 2. The chain's CDR3 is CASSFQGATEAFF. CDR3 nucleotide sequence: TGTGCCAGCAGCTTTCAGGGGGCGACTGAAGCTTTCTTT.

This clone was observed a few times. This sequence joins TRBV27 and TRBJ1-6, with TRBD1 as a possible D gene (6 bases). V gave up 1 base and J gave up 6 bases, with 7 bases separating them. The germline V gene encodes CDR1 MNHEY and CDR2 SMNVEV (reference sequence). The CDR3 runs to 14 residues. The DNA of the CDR3 is TGTGCCAGCAGTTTATTACAGGGTAATTCACCCCTCCACTTT. It encodes CASSLLQGNSPLHF.

The genes are TRBV18 and TRBJ2-5; no clear D gene. Germline CDR1 is KGHSH and CDR2 is LQKENI. This CDR3 is built from 15 residues. The ends were cut back, 0 bases at V and 2 bases at J, with 10 bases in the middle. The chain's CDR3 is CASSPPGTIQETQYF. In DNA, the CDR3 is TGTGCCAGCTCACCACCGGGAACCATTCAAGAGACCCAGTACTTC. Full variable domain (remainder filled in from reference TRBV18 and TRBJ2-5): NAGVMQNPRHLVRRRGQEARLRCSPMKGHSHVYWYRQLPEEGLKFMVYLQKENIIDESGMPKERFSAEFPKEGPSILRIQQVVRGDSAAYFCASSPPGTIQETQYFGPGTRLLVL.

This clone is a singleton in its sample. J is TRBJ1-5 and V is TRBV29-1, with D perhaps TRBD1 (5 bases). The CDR3 covers 12 residues. Germline CDR1 is SQVTM and CDR2 is ANQGSEA. Trimming took off 7 bases at V and 1 base at J, with 8 bases between the two ends. This CDR3 is CSARDSNQPQHF. Here the CDR3 DNA reads TGCAGCGCCCGGGACAGCAATCAGCCCCAGCATTTT.

The chain carries TRBV7-6 and TRBJ1-3; D ambiguous. Trimming took 5 bases from V and 0 from J, leaving 14 bases between them. Germline-derived CDR1 and CDR2 are SGHVS and FNYEAQ. The CDR3 is 16 residues long. CDR3 nucleotide sequence: TGTGCCAGCAGCCGAGGGCAGAGTAGCTCTGGAAACACCATATATTTT. Its translation: CASSRGQSSSGNTIYF.

The chain recombines TRBV19 with TRBJ2-3, with D unresolved. Trimming removed 3 bases at V and 6 bases at J, with 4 bases between. There are 11 residues in the CDR3. In germline, CDR1 is LNHDA, CDR2 SQIVND (reference sequence). The CDR3 region is CASSMGDTQYF. CDR3 DNA sequence: TGTGCCAGTAGTATGGGGGATACGCAGTATTTT. The whole variable domain, filled in from reference TRBV19 and TRBJ2-3, reads DGGITQSPKYLFRKEGQNVTLSCEQNLNHDAMYWYRQDPGQGLRLIYYSQIVNDFQKGDIAEGYSVSREKKESFPLTVTSAQKNPTAFYLCASSMGDTQYFGPGTRLTVL.